A selection of T cell receptor beta chains follows, all from one sample in a study of cytomegalovirus exposure and HLA in healthy donors. Assay: immunoSEQ multiplex PCR; the TCRdb copy retains only in-frame clones and omits some. Here the sample spans about 98,000 clones, roughly four fifths being singletons. Sequenced: PBMCs. The receptors were gathered from a human donor in good health. Each CDR3 is given with its conserved first and last residue. D genes are given only for firm matches. Not all rows give a size; the values are once, few, many and, for expanded clones, a class.

j_call	clone_size	d_call	v_call	cdr3_nt	cdr3_aa
TRBJ2-3	.	.	TRBV15	TGTGCCACCAGCAGCCCGTATCGGAAAGGGGGCACAGATACGCAGTATTTT	CATSSPYRKGGTDTQYF
TRBJ2-7	.	.	TRBV2	TGTGCCAGCCTAAGCGGGTATACCTACGAGCAGTACTTC	CASLSGYTYEQYF
TRBJ2-3	.	.	TRBV6-4	TGTGCCAGCAGTGGAGGGTCAAGCACAGATACGCAGTATTTT	CASSGGSSTDTQYF
TRBJ2-2	.	TRBD2	TRBV7-6	TGTGCCAGCAGCTTAGTTAGCGGGGTGAACACCGGGGAGCTGTTTTTT	CASSLVSGVNTGELFF
TRBJ1-5	.	.	TRBV2	TGTGCCAGCAGGTGGCATGGGGCGAACAATCAGCCCCAGCATTTT	CASRWHGANNQPQHF
TRBJ2-5	.	.	TRBV16	TGTGCCAGCAGCCACGGTACAGCCCTAGAGACCCAGTACTTC	CASSHGTALETQYF
TRBJ2-6	once	.	TRBV18	TGTGCCAGCTCACCTTCGACAGGGAGGACTTCTGGGGCCAACGTCCTGACTTTC	CASSPSTGRTSGANVLTF
TRBJ2-1	.	.	TRBV5-8	TGTGCCAGCAGCCCCCTAAGGGTATCAGGGGCAACGAATGAGCAGTTCTTC	CASSPLRVSGATNEQFF
TRBJ2-7	.	TRBD2	TRBV11-2	TGTGCCAGCAGCTCCATAGCGGGCGCGATTTACGAGCAGTACTTC	CASSSIAGAIYEQYF
TRBJ2-7	.	TRBD1	TRBV6-1	TGTGCCAGCAGTGTTACCTCGGGACAGGGAACCTACGAGCAGTACTTC	CASSVTSGQGTYEQYF
TRBJ2-7	.	TRBD2	TRBV2	TGTGCCAGCGACAACGGGAGGGGAGTCGCCGAGCAGTACTTC	CASDNGRGVAEQYF
TRBJ2-7	.	.	TRBV15	TGTGCCACCAGCAGAGTCCACACCGGGTCCTACGAGCAGTACTTC	CATSRVHTGSYEQYF
TRBJ2-6	.	.	TRBV10-3	TGTGCCATCAGCCCCGCTGGGGCCAACGTCCTGACTTTC	CAISPAGANVLTF
TRBJ1-1	.	.	TRBV6-5	TGTGCCAGCAGTAAAGGCAGGGTAGATATACCTGAAGCTTTCTTT	CASSKGRVDIPEAFF